This section outlines one T cell receptor beta chain sequence together with its context. The antigen is not known. The V gene end was trimmed by 5 bases and the J gene end by 2 bases; junction bases not matched to a gene: 5. The CDR3 is 14 amino acids. CDR1 and CDR2 from the germline V gene are MNHNS and SASEGT. This sample is drawn from a study of PD-1 blockade in classical Hodgkin lymphoma. TCRdb's table, derived via immunoSEQ multiplex PCR, lists solely in-frame clones and lacks some. Of tens of thousands of clones in the sample, roughly nine tenths are singletons; the top ten hold approximately 3%. The sample's time point: cycle 4 day 1 (C4D1), after about 6 weeks of nivolumab. Following autologous stem cell transplantation, relapse occurred in every patient, and exposure to brentuximab vedotin varied. Study-level points and caveats: Diversity similar to that of newly diagnosed patients was seen at baseline in complete responders.

The sequence came from a human donor with classical Hodgkin lymphoma. The chain recombines TRBV6-1 with TRBJ2-5, with 7 bases aligning to TRBD2. The source was peripheral blood mononuclear cells (PBMCs), collected before the fourth cycle of nivolumab. CDR3 sequence reads: CASSISSGQETQYF. The CDR3 DNA is TGTGCCAGCAGTATATCTAGCGGACAAGAGACCCAGTACTTC.